These 3 T cell receptor beta chains came from one sample sequenced in a study of tumor and adjacent non-tumor tissue in lung cancer (dated by TCRdb to 2016 to 2019). RNA was extracted from bulk unsorted tissue and checked for quality with a NanoDrop ND-1000 and an Agilent 2100. The library was made by multiplex PCR. The reads were generated on an Illumina HiSeq 2500. TCRbeta libraries were constructed through three rounds of nested PCR with primers (Table S4) according to protocols modified from ARM-PCR. TCRdb ran its own pipeline on the public reads, namely fastp trimming at Q25 and MiXCR clone calling, and kept in-frame beta chains. Records with the same CDR3 protein are collapsed into one entry carrying the most frequent genes and DNA. This sample has under 100,000 distinct CDR3 sequences in its table, and 61% of those were observed once. The ten most abundant clones make up about 15% of the sample.

Material for sequencing was lung tumor tissue. These receptors all come from a man in his 70s with non-small cell lung cancer.

On this clonotype: This CDR3 fails to terminate in the conserved phenylalanine or tryptophan, so it likely reflects a read error. CDR3: CAWSGWTGVYEQYY. In DNA form, the CDR3 reads TGTGCCTGGAGTGGGTGGACAGGGGTCTACGAGCAGTACTAC. This chain joins TRBV30 and TRBJ2-7, with TRBD1 matching over 9 bases. The CDR3 has 14 amino acids. Germline V gene lookup returns CDR1 GTSNPN and CDR2 SVGIG (reference sequence). V lost 1 base, J lost 3 bases, and 4 bases stayed unmatched.

The rearrangement links TRBV10-2 to TRBJ1-5, with D unresolved. The CDR3 loop spans 15 amino acids. Germline CDR1 reads WSHSY; CDR2 reads SAAADI. V was trimmed by 8 bases and J by 4 bases, leaving 18 bases between them. This chain's CDR3 is CASGDKTRLNQPQHF. The CDR3 DNA reads TGCGCCAGCGGCGACAAGACAAGGCTAAATCAGCCCCAGCATTTT.

Points on this clonotype: One end of the junction is discordant with germline, which a read error may explain. The V and J genes are TRBV11-2 and TRBJ2-3; weak D call: TRBD1 (5 bases). CDR3 length: 15 amino acids. Per germline, CDR1 SGHAT and CDR2 FQNNGV. The CDR3 DNA follows: TGTACCAGTATCGCTGGTCAGGGTTTAGCAAATACGCAGTATTTT. Translating gives CTSIAGQGLANTQYF.